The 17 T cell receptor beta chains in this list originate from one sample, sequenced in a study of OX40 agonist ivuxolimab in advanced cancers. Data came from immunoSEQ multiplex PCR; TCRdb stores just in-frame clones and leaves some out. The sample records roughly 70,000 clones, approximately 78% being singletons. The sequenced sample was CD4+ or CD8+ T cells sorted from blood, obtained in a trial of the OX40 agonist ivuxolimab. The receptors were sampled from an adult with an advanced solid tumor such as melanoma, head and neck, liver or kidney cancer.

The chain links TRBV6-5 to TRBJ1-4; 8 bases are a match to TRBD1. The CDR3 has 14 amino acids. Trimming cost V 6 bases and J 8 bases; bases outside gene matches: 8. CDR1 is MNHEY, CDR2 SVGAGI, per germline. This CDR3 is CASRRGQGGEKLFF. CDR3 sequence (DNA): TGTGCCAGCAGGAGAGGACAGGGTGGAGAAAAACTGTTTTTT.

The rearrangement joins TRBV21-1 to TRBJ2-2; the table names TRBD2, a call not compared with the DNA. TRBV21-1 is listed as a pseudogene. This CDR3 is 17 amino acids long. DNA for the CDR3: TGTGCCAGCAGCATAAATCAGCGCAGCGGATACACCGGGGAGCTGTTTTTT. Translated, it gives CASSINQRSGYTGELFF.

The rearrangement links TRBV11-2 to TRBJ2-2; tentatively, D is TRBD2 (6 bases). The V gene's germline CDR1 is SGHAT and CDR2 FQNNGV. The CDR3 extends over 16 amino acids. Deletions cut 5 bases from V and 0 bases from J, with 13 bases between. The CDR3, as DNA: TGTGCCAGCAGCAGATTCTCGGGGGCGAACACCGGGGAGCTGTTTTTT. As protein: CASSRFSGANTGELFF.

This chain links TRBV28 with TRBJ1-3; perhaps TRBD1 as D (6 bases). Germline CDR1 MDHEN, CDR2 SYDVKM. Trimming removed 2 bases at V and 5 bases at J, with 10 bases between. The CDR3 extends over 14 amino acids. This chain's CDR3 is CASSLPGARNTIYF. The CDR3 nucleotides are TGTGCCAGCAGTTTACCGGGGGCAAGAAACACCATATATTTT.

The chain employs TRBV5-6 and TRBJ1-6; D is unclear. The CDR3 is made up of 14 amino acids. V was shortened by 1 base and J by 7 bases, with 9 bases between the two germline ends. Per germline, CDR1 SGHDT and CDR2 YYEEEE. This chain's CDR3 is CASSLTINNSPLHF. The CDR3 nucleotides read TGTGCCAGCAGCTTGACCATTAACAATTCACCCCTCCACTTT.

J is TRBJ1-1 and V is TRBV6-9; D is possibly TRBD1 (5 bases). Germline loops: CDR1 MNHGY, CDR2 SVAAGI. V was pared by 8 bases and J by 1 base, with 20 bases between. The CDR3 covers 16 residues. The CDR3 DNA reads TGTGCCAGCGATGAGAGGGGCCCTCATCCGAACACTGAAGCTTTCTTT. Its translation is CASDERGPHPNTEAFF.

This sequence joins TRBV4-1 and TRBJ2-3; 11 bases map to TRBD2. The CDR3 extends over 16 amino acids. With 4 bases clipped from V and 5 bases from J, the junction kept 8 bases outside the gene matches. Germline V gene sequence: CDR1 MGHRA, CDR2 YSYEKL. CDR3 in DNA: TGCGCCAGCAGCCCTTTAGCGGGGGGGCATGTAGATACGCAGTATTTT. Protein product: CASSPLAGGHVDTQYF.

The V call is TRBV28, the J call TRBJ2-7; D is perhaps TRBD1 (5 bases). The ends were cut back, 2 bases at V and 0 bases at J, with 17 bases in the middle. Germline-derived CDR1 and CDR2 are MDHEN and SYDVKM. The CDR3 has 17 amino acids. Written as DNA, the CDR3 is TGTGCCAGCAGTTTAATTCGGACACTTCTCAACTCCTACGAGCAGTACTTC. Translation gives CASSLIRTLLNSYEQYF.

The CDR3 here is CAWGIKRSGANVLTF. The CDR3 bases are TGTGCCTGGGGCATAAAGCGGTCTGGGGCCAACGTCCTGACTTTC. The V gene is TRBV30, the J gene TRBJ2-6, with a tentative D call TRBD2 (5 bases). Trimming removed 5 bases from V and 1 base from J, with 12 bases in between. CDR1 is GTSNPN and CDR2 is SVGIG in the germline V gene (reference sequence). The CDR3 runs to 15 residues.

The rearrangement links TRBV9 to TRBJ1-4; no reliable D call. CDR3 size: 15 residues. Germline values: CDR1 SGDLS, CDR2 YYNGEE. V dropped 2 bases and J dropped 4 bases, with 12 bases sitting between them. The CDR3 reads CASSVTTARNEKLFF. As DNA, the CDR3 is TGTGCCAGCAGCGTGACGACGGCCCGTAATGAAAAACTGTTTTTT.

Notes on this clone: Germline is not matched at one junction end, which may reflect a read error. The CDR3 here is CAASPSGTSARLDF. The DNA of the CDR3 is TGTGCCGCTAGTCCTTCCGGGACTAGCGCTCGTTTGGACTTC. This rearrangement joins TRBV19 to TRBJ2-7; 10 bases match TRBD2. Germline V lookup: CDR1 LNHDA, CDR2 SQIVND (reference sequence). There are 14 residues in the CDR3.

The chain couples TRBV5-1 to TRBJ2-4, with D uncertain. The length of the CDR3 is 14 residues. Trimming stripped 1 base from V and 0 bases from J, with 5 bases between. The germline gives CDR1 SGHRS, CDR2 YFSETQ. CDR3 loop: CASSLSIAKNIQYF. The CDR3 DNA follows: TGCGCCAGCAGCTTGAGTATAGCCAAAAACATTCAGTACTTC.

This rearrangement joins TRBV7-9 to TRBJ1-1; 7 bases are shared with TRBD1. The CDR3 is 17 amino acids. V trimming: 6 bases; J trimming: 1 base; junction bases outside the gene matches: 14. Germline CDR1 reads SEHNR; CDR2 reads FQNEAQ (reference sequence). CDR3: CASRSRGRDVPNTEAFF. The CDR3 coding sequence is TGTGCCAGCAGATCTAGGGGGCGCGATGTGCCGAACACTGAAGCTTTCTTT.

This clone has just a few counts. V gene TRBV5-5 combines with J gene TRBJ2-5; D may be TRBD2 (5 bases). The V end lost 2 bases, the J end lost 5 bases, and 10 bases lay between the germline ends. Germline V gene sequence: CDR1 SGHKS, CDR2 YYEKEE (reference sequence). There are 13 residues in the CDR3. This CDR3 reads CASSLLVGETQYF. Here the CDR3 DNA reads TGTGCCAGCAGCTTACTAGTTGGGGAGACCCAGTACTTC.

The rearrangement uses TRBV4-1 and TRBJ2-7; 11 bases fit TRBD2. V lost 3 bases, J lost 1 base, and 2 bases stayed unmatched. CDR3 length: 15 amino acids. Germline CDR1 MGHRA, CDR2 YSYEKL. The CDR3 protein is CASSHPSGRSYEQYF. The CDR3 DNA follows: TGCGCCAGCAGCCATCCTAGCGGGAGGTCCTACGAGCAGTACTTC.

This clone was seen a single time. This chain's CDR3 is CASSFGTGAMNEQFF. The CDR3 region has the DNA TGCGCCAGCAGCTTTGGGACAGGGGCGATGAATGAGCAGTTCTTC. The V gene is TRBV5-1, the J gene TRBJ2-1, with TRBD1 identical over 10 bases. CDR1 is SGHRS and CDR2 is YFSETQ in the germline V gene. With 2 bases clipped from V and 7 bases from J, the junction kept 6 bases outside the gene matches. This CDR3 is 15 amino acids long.

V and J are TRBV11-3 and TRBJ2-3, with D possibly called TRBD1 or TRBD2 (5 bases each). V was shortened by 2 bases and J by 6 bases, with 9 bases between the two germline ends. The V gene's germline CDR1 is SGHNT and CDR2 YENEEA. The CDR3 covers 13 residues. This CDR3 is CASSLPGTDTQYF. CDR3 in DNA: TGTGCCAGCAGCTTACCAGGGACGGATACGCAGTATTTT.